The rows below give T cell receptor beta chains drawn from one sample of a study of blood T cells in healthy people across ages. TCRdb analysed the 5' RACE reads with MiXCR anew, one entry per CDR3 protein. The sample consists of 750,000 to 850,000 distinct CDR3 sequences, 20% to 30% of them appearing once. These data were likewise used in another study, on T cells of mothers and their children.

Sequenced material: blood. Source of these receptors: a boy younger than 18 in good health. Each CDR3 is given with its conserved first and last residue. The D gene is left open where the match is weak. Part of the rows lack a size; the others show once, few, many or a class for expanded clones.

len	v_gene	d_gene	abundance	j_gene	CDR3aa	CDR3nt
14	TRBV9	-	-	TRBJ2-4	CASSADTHQNIQYF	TGTGCCAGCAGCGCCGACACCCACCAAAACATTCAGTACTTC
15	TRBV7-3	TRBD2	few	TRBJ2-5	CASSRTSGRAETQYF	TGTGCCAGCAGCCGGACTAGCGGGAGGGCTGAGACCCAGTACTTC
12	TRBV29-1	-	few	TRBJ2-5	CSVSGDQETQYF	TGCAGCGTGAGCGGTGACCAAGAGACCCAGTACTTC
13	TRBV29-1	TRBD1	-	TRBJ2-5	CSAVTGGQETQYF	TGCAGCGCCGTGACAGGGGGCCAAGAGACCCAGTACTTC
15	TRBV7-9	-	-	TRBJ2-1	CASSLGPGMYNEQFF	TGTGCCAGCAGCTTAGGTCCCGGAATGTACAATGAGCAGTTCTTC
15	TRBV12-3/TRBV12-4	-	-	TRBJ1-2	CASSPQDGSNYGYTF	TGTGCCAGCAGTCCCCAGGACGGGAGTAACTATGGCTACACCTTC
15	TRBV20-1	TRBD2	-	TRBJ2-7	CSAPPTSANPYEQYF	TGCAGTGCCCCACCCACTAGCGCAAACCCCTACGAGCAGTACTTC
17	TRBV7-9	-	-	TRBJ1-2	CASSSLEGPKDSYGYTF	TGTGCCAGCAGCTCCTTGGAGGGCCCCAAAGACTCCTATGGCTACACCTTC
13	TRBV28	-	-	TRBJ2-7	CASSLTGEDEQYF	TGTGCCAGCAGTTTAACAGGGGAGGACGAGCAGTACTTC
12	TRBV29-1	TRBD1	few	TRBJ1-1	CSAGTGFTEAFF	TGCAGCGCCGGGACAGGGTTCACTGAAGCTTTCTTT
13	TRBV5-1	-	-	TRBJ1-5	CAGSLGSGQPQHF	TGCGCCGGCAGCTTGGGGTCTGGCCAGCCCCAGCATTTT
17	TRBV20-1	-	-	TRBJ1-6	CSARGGAAVSYNSPLHF	TGCAGTGCTAGGGGGGGGGCCGCCGTTTCCTATAATTCACCCCTCCACTTT
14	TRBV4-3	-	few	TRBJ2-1	CASSQDRLGFGQFF	TGCGCCAGCAGCCAAGACAGACTAGGGTTTGGGCAGTTCTTC
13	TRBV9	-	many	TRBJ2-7	CASSVAEGYEQYF	TGTGCCAGCAGCGTAGCTGAGGGCTACGAGCAGTACTTC
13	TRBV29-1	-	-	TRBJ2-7	CSVEGVGSYEQYF	TGCAGCGTTGAAGGGGTAGGGTCCTACGAGCAGTACTTC
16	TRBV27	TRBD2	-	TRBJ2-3	CASRRRLAGYTDTQYF	TGTGCCAGCAGGAGACGACTAGCGGGATACACAGATACGCAGTATTTT
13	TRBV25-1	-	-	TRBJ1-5	CASSEYQGQPQHF	TGTGCCAGCAGTGAATATCAGGGCCAGCCCCAGCATTTT
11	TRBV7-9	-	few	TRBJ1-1	CASSLNAEAFF	TGTGCCAGCAGCTTAAACGCTGAAGCTTTCTTT
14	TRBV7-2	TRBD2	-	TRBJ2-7	CASSLAAGVGRQYF	TGTGCCAGCAGCTTAGCAGCGGGGGTGGGACGGCAGTACTTC
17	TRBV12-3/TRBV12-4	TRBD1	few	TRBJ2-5	CASSSTGVGWPPETQYF	TGTGCCAGCAGTTCCACAGGGGTGGGGTGGCCCCCGGAGACCCAGTACTTC
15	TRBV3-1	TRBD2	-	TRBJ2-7	CASSQGLAAWYEQYF	TGTGCCAGCAGCCAAGGACTAGCAGCCTGGTACGAGCAGTACTTC
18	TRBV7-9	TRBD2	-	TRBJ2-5	CASSKGTSGSRGGETQYF	TGTGCCAGCAGTAAAGGGACTAGCGGGAGTAGGGGAGGAGAGACCCAGTACTTC
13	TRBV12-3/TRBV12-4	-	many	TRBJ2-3	CASSLGHRDTQYF	TGTGCCAGCAGTCTAGGACACAGGGATACGCAGTATTTT
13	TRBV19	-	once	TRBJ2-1	CASSMGTWNEQFF	TGTGCCAGTAGTATGGGGACTTGGAATGAGCAGTTCTTC
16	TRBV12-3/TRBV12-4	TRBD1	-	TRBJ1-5	CASSSLRTGGNQPQHF	TGTGCCAGCAGTTCCCTCCGGACAGGGGGTAATCAGCCCCAGCATTTT
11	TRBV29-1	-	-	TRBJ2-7	CSVSLGYEQYF	TGCAGCGTTAGCCTGGGGTACGAGCAGTACTTC
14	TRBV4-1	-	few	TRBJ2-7	CASSQGGRADEQYF	TGCGCCAGCAGCCAAGGCGGCAGGGCAGACGAGCAGTACTTC
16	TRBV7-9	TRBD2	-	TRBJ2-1	CASSRTSGSGYNEQFF	TGTGCCAGCAGCCGGACTAGCGGGAGTGGCTACAATGAGCAGTTCTTC
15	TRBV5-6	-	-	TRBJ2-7	CASSFWDVRNYEQYF	TGTGCCAGCAGCTTTTGGGACGTAAGAAACTACGAGCAGTACTTC
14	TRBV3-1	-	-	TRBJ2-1	CASTGRVGDNEQFF	TGTGCCAGCACAGGACGGGTAGGGGATAATGAGCAGTTCTTC
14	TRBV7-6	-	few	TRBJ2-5	CASRELPGIETQYF	TGTGCCAGCAGAGAGTTGCCAGGGATAGAGACCCAGTACTTC
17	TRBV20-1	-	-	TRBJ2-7	CSARDSLALPTNYEQYF	TGCAGTGCTAGAGATTCACTAGCCCTCCCGACCAACTACGAGCAGTACTTC
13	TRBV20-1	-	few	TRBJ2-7	CSARELGSYEQYF	TGCAGTGCTAGAGAGTTGGGGAGCTACGAGCAGTACTTC